A selection of T cell receptor beta chains follows, all from one sample in a study of blood T cell repertoires in COVID-19. Method: immunoSEQ multiplex PCR; TCRdb's copy keeps in-frame clones and lacks some. The sample lists a few hundred thousand clones, more than 85% occurring once. The sequencing input was PBMCs or T cells enriched from blood (not recorded which). The receptors originated from a man aged 35 to 55 who had recovered from COVID-19. Both conserved end residues are part of each CDR3. D genes are given only for firm matches. A clone size is listed for some rows: how often the clone was seen (once, few, many), or a class if it is expanded.

d_gene: -
j_gene: TRBJ2-2
v_gene: TRBV11-3
abundance: -
CDR3nt: TGTGCCAGCAGATCACATCGGGACACCAACCGGTGGGAGCTGTTTTTT
CDR3aa: CASRSHRDTNRWELFF

d_gene: -
j_gene: TRBJ2-7
v_gene: TRBV15
abundance: -
CDR3nt: TGTGCCACCAGCAGAGTACGAGAACTCGGACAAGGCTCCTACGAGCAGTACTTC
CDR3aa: CATSRVRELGQGSYEQYF

d_gene: -
j_gene: TRBJ1-2
v_gene: TRBV15
abundance: -
CDR3nt: TGTGCCACCAGCAGAGCAGGGAATTATGGCTACACCTTC
CDR3aa: CATSRAGNYGYTF

d_gene: TRBD2
j_gene: TRBJ2-3
v_gene: TRBV6-2/TRBV6-3
abundance: -
CDR3nt: TGTGCCAGCAGTTCACCGTACGCCAGCGGGGGGGCCGCAGATACGCAGTATTTT
CDR3aa: CASSSPYASGGAADTQYF

d_gene: -
j_gene: TRBJ2-3
v_gene: TRBV19
abundance: -
CDR3nt: TGTGCCAGTAGTATGGCGGCCGACACAGATACGCAGTATTTT
CDR3aa: CASSMAADTDTQYF

d_gene: -
j_gene: TRBJ2-1
v_gene: TRBV6-5
abundance: -
CDR3nt: TGTGCCAGCAATCCGGGGGACGACTCCTACAATGAGCAGTTCTTC
CDR3aa: CASNPGDDSYNEQFF

d_gene: TRBD2
j_gene: TRBJ2-7
v_gene: TRBV6-2/TRBV6-3
abundance: -
CDR3nt: TGTGCCAGCAGTTCGTCCCGACTAGCGGGATACTACGAGCAGTACTTC
CDR3aa: CASSSSRLAGYYEQYF

d_gene: TRBD2
j_gene: TRBJ2-3
v_gene: TRBV25-1
abundance: once
CDR3nt: TGTGCCAGCAGTGGGCGAGTAGCGGGTGACAACCGTTACACGCAGTATTTT
CDR3aa: CASSGRVAGDNRYTQYF

d_gene: -
j_gene: TRBJ2-2
v_gene: TRBV29-1
abundance: -
CDR3nt: TGCAGCGCCTCCCCCGCAGGGAATACCGGGGAGCTGTTTTTT
CDR3aa: CSASPAGNTGELFF

d_gene: TRBD1
j_gene: TRBJ2-7
v_gene: TRBV4-1
abundance: -
CDR3nt: TGCGCCAGCAGCCAGGGACAGGAGAGCTACGAGCAGTACTTC
CDR3aa: CASSQGQESYEQYF

d_gene: TRBD1
j_gene: TRBJ2-1
v_gene: TRBV7-2
abundance: -
CDR3nt: TGTGCCAGCAGAATGACAGGGGGCGCCTACAATGAGCAGTTCTTC
CDR3aa: CASRMTGGAYNEQFF

d_gene: -
j_gene: TRBJ1-2
v_gene: TRBV11-3
abundance: -
CDR3nt: TGTGCCAGCAGCTTGAAACTGCAGGGGAATAAAATACCCTATGGCTACACCTTC
CDR3aa: CASSLKLQGNKIPYGYTF

d_gene: -
j_gene: TRBJ1-6
v_gene: TRBV3-1/TRBV3-2
abundance: once
CDR3nt: TGTGCCAGCAGCCAAGGGGCCAGCTCCTATAATTCACCCCTCCACTTT
CDR3aa: CASSQGASSYNSPLHF

d_gene: TRBD2
j_gene: TRBJ2-7
v_gene: TRBV2
abundance: -
CDR3nt: TGTGCCAGCAGGCCAGGACTTAACAGGGCTAGCGGGGGGACAAGCTCCTACGAGCAGTACTTC
CDR3aa: CASRPGLNRASGGTSSYEQYF

d_gene: -
j_gene: TRBJ1-5
v_gene: TRBV28
abundance: -
CDR3nt: TGTGCCAGCAGTTTCTATCGGACGGGATACAATCAGCCCCAGCATTTT
CDR3aa: CASSFYRTGYNQPQHF

d_gene: -
j_gene: TRBJ1-3
v_gene: TRBV5-1
abundance: -
CDR3nt: TGCGCCAGCAGCTTGGGTGTAGCCAAGACTTCTGGAAACACCATATATTTT
CDR3aa: CASSLGVAKTSGNTIYF

d_gene: TRBD1
j_gene: TRBJ1-5
v_gene: TRBV2
abundance: once
CDR3nt: TGTGCCAGCAGTGAAAGATCCGGACAGGGAGGTCAGCCCCAGCATTTT
CDR3aa: CASSERSGQGGQPQHF

d_gene: -
j_gene: TRBJ1-1
v_gene: TRBV14
abundance: -
CDR3nt: TGTGCCAGCAGCCAAGATCTAGGCACGGTGAACACTGAAGCTTTCTTT
CDR3aa: CASSQDLGTVNTEAFF

d_gene: -
j_gene: TRBJ2-5
v_gene: TRBV19
abundance: once
CDR3nt: TGTGCCAGTAGTATTCGTCCGGGGTCAGGCCAAGAGACCCAGTACTTC
CDR3aa: CASSIRPGSGQETQYF

d_gene: -
j_gene: TRBJ2-7
v_gene: TRBV5-1
abundance: -
CDR3nt: TGCGCCAGCAGCTTGCTGACGGGATCGTCCTACGAGCAGTACTTC
CDR3aa: CASSLLTGSSYEQYF

d_gene: -
j_gene: TRBJ2-3
v_gene: TRBV7-3
abundance: -
CDR3nt: TGTGCCAGCAGCCCCCCGGGGTCAGATACGCAGTATTTT
CDR3aa: CASSPPGSDTQYF

d_gene: -
j_gene: TRBJ2-7
v_gene: TRBV14
abundance: -
CDR3nt: TGTGCCAGCAGCCAAGGCGTGCCCACGGGGGAGCAGTACTTC
CDR3aa: CASSQGVPTGEQYF

d_gene: -
j_gene: TRBJ1-1
v_gene: TRBV18
abundance: -
CDR3nt: TGTGCCAGCTCACCTATACAGGGGAACACTGAAGCTTTCTTT
CDR3aa: CASSPIQGNTEAFF

d_gene: TRBD2
j_gene: TRBJ2-7
v_gene: TRBV30
abundance: -
CDR3nt: TGTGCCTCCTCCCGGGGGGGGTTCAACGAGCAGTACTTC
CDR3aa: CASSRGGFNEQYF

d_gene: -
j_gene: TRBJ1-1
v_gene: TRBV28
abundance: -
CDR3nt: TGTGCCAGCAGTTTTGGGGGGGTTTATGGCACTGAAGCTTTCTTT
CDR3aa: CASSFGGVYGTEAFF

d_gene: TRBD1
j_gene: TRBJ1-2
v_gene: TRBV30
abundance: -
CDR3nt: TGTGCCTGGAGACGGACAGGGGAACACTATGGCTACACCTTC
CDR3aa: CAWRRTGEHYGYTF

d_gene: -
j_gene: TRBJ2-3
v_gene: TRBV7-3
abundance: -
CDR3nt: TGTGCCAGCAGCTTACTTCGGTCGAGCGGCACAGATACGCAGTATTTT
CDR3aa: CASSLLRSSGTDTQYF

d_gene: -
j_gene: TRBJ2-2
v_gene: TRBV3-1/TRBV3-2
abundance: -
CDR3nt: TGTGCCAGCAGCCAAGACCCGGGCAGGGCCGGGGAGCTGTTTTTT
CDR3aa: CASSQDPGRAGELFF

d_gene: -
j_gene: TRBJ2-7
v_gene: TRBV20-1
abundance: -
CDR3nt: TGCAGTGCTAGAGTCGGGAGCGAGCAGTACTTC
CDR3aa: CSARVGSEQYF

d_gene: TRBD2
j_gene: TRBJ2-1
v_gene: TRBV5-4
abundance: -
CDR3nt: TGTGCCAGCAGCTCGCCTAGCGGCAATGAGCAGTTCTTC
CDR3aa: CASSSPSGNEQFF

d_gene: -
j_gene: TRBJ1-6
v_gene: TRBV6-5
abundance: -
CDR3nt: TGTGCCAGCAAGAAGAGTAATAATTCACCCCTCCACTTT
CDR3aa: CASKKSNNSPLHF

d_gene: TRBD1
j_gene: TRBJ1-5
v_gene: TRBV2
abundance: few
CDR3nt: TGTGCCAGCAAATCAACAGGGGATCAGCCCCAGCATTTT
CDR3aa: CASKSTGDQPQHF

d_gene: -
j_gene: TRBJ2-1
v_gene: TRBV11-3
abundance: once
CDR3nt: TGTGCCAGCAGCTTAGTATTCTTGCGGGGAGACTACAATGAGCAGTTCTTC
CDR3aa: CASSLVFLRGDYNEQFF

d_gene: -
j_gene: TRBJ1-5
v_gene: TRBV28
abundance: -
CDR3nt: TGTGCCAGCACCCTGGGGGGGGCCAATCAGCCCCAGCATTTT
CDR3aa: CASTLGGANQPQHF

d_gene: -
j_gene: TRBJ2-5
v_gene: TRBV7-3
abundance: -
CDR3nt: TGTGCCAGCAGCCGAGGACAGCAAGAGACCCAGTACTTC
CDR3aa: CASSRGQQETQYF

d_gene: TRBD1
j_gene: TRBJ2-1
v_gene: TRBV19
abundance: -
CDR3nt: TGTGCCAGTAGTCCGCGGGACAGGGGGCTCAATGAGCAGTTCTTC
CDR3aa: CASSPRDRGLNEQFF

d_gene: -
j_gene: TRBJ1-1
v_gene: TRBV6-2/TRBV6-3
abundance: -
CDR3nt: TGTGCCAGCAGTTACCTAACCGGACAGATGAACACTGAAGCTTTCTTT
CDR3aa: CASSYLTGQMNTEAFF

d_gene: -
j_gene: TRBJ2-2
v_gene: TRBV4-1
abundance: -
CDR3nt: TGCGCCAGCAGCCAACCCCACCGGGACTCGAAAGGGGAGCTGTTTTTT
CDR3aa: CASSQPHRDSKGELFF

d_gene: -
j_gene: TRBJ1-1
v_gene: TRBV7-2
abundance: -
CDR3nt: TGTGCCAGCAGCTACGGGGGAAACACTGAAGCTTTCTTT
CDR3aa: CASSYGGNTEAFF

d_gene: TRBD2
j_gene: TRBJ2-2
v_gene: TRBV19
abundance: -
CDR3nt: TGTGCCAGTAGTATAAGCGAAAGCGGGAGGAGGATAGGGGAGCTGTTTTTT
CDR3aa: CASSISESGRRIGELFF

d_gene: TRBD2
j_gene: TRBJ2-1
v_gene: TRBV7-8
abundance: -
CDR3nt: TGTGCCAGCAGCTTAGCGGTACTAGCGGGTAACAATGAGCAGTTCTTC
CDR3aa: CASSLAVLAGNNEQFF

d_gene: TRBD1
j_gene: TRBJ1-4
v_gene: TRBV10-2
abundance: -
CDR3nt: TGCGCCACCATGAACCGGGACAGTAATGAAAAACTGTTTTTT
CDR3aa: CATMNRDSNEKLFF

d_gene: TRBD2
j_gene: TRBJ2-7
v_gene: TRBV9
abundance: -
CDR3nt: TGTGCCAGCAGCGTAGGGACTAGCGGGAGTTACGAGCAGTACTTC
CDR3aa: CASSVGTSGSYEQYF

d_gene: TRBD1
j_gene: TRBJ2-7
v_gene: TRBV6-5
abundance: -
CDR3nt: TGTGCCAGCAGACCCGACAGGGGGAGAGCCTACGAGCAGTACTTC
CDR3aa: CASRPDRGRAYEQYF

d_gene: -
j_gene: TRBJ1-2
v_gene: TRBV25-1
abundance: -
CDR3nt: TGTGCCAGCAGTGAATGGGCACCTAAGTATGGCTACACCTTC
CDR3aa: CASSEWAPKYGYTF

d_gene: -
j_gene: TRBJ2-2
v_gene: TRBV19
abundance: -
CDR3nt: TGTGCCAGTAGTACCTGGAGCAGGGGGAACACCGGGGAGCTGTTTTTT
CDR3aa: CASSTWSRGNTGELFF

d_gene: TRBD1
j_gene: TRBJ1-4
v_gene: TRBV27
abundance: -
CDR3nt: TGTGCCAGCAGTTCCCCAACAGGGGCGACTAATGAAAAACTGTTTTTT
CDR3aa: CASSSPTGATNEKLFF

d_gene: -
j_gene: TRBJ1-2
v_gene: TRBV4-3
abundance: once
CDR3nt: TGCGCCAGCAGCCAAGCTACAGAGAACTATGGCTACACCTTC
CDR3aa: CASSQATENYGYTF

d_gene: -
j_gene: TRBJ1-1
v_gene: TRBV6-5
abundance: -
CDR3nt: TGTGCCAGCAGTTACTCCGGCCATGCCGGGAAAGCCGAAGCTTTCTTT
CDR3aa: CASSYSGHAGKAEAFF

d_gene: TRBD1
j_gene: TRBJ1-4
v_gene: TRBV29-1
abundance: -
CDR3nt: TGCAGCGTCTCCGGGACAGGGTATGAAAAACTGTTTTTT
CDR3aa: CSVSGTGYEKLFF

d_gene: -
j_gene: TRBJ1-2
v_gene: TRBV19
abundance: -
CDR3nt: TGTGCCAGTAGTCCCACCGGGAACTATGGCTACACCTTC
CDR3aa: CASSPTGNYGYTF

d_gene: TRBD1
j_gene: TRBJ2-2
v_gene: TRBV10-3
abundance: -
CDR3nt: TGTGCCACGAAAGGACAGGGGACCGCCGGGGAGCTGTTTTTT
CDR3aa: CATKGQGTAGELFF

d_gene: -
j_gene: TRBJ2-3
v_gene: TRBV18
abundance: -
CDR3nt: TGTGCCAGCTCACCACGGTCGAACAGGGTTCTGGGGACAGATACGCAGTATTTT
CDR3aa: CASSPRSNRVLGTDTQYF

d_gene: -
j_gene: TRBJ1-1
v_gene: TRBV6-2/TRBV6-3
abundance: -
CDR3nt: TGTGCCAGCAGTTATTTTCAGGGAGGCACTGAAGCTTTCTTT
CDR3aa: CASSYFQGGTEAFF

d_gene: TRBD1
j_gene: TRBJ2-7
v_gene: TRBV6-2/TRBV6-3
abundance: -
CDR3nt: TGTGCCAGCAGTTACCCATTGCAGGGGGCCCACGAGCAGTACTTC
CDR3aa: CASSYPLQGAHEQYF

d_gene: TRBD1
j_gene: TRBJ2-1
v_gene: TRBV24-1
abundance: -
CDR3nt: TGTGCCACCAGTGATACGGGACAGGGAAATTTCAATGAGCAGTTCTTC
CDR3aa: CATSDTGQGNFNEQFF

d_gene: -
j_gene: TRBJ1-2
v_gene: TRBV19
abundance: -
CDR3nt: TGTGCCAGTAGTATAGATCTGCGGGGGCGTGGATCGGACTATGGCTACACCTTC
CDR3aa: CASSIDLRGRGSDYGYTF

d_gene: TRBD1
j_gene: TRBJ2-7
v_gene: TRBV7-9
abundance: -
CDR3nt: TGTGCCAGCAGCCACGAGGAGGACAGGCCCTACGAGCAGTACTTC
CDR3aa: CASSHEEDRPYEQYF